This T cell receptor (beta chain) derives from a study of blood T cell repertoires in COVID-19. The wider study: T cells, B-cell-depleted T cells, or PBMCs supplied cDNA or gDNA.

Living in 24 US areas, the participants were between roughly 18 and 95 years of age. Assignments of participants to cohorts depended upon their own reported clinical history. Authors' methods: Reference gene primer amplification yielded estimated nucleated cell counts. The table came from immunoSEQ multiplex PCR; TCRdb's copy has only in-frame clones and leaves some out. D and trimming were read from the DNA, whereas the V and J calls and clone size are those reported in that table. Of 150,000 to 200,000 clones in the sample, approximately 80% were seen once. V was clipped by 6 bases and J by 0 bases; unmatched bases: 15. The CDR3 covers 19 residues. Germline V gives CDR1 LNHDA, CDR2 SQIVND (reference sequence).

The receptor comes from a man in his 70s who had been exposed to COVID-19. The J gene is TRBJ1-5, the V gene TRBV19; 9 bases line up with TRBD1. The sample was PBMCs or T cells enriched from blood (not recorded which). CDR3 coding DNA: TGTGCCAGTAGGGGGAGGAGGGGACAGGGACATCATAGCAATCAGCCCCAGCATTTT. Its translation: CASRGRRGQGHHSNQPQHF.